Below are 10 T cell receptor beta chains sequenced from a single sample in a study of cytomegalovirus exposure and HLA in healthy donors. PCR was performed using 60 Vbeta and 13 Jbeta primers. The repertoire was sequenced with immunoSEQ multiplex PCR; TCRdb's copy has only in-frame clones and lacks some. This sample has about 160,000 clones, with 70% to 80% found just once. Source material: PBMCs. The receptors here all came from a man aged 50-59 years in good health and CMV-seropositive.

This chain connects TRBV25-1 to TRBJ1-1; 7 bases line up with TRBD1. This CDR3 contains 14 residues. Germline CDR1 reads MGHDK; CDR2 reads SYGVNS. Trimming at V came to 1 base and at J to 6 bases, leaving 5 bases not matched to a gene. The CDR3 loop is CASSEFKGAAEAFF. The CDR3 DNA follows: TGTGCCAGCAGTGAATTTAAGGGGGCTGCTGAAGCTTTCTTT.

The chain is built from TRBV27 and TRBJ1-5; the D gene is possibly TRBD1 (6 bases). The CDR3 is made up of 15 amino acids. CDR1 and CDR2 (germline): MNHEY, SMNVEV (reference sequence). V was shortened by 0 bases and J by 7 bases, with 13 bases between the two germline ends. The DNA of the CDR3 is TGTGCCAGCAGTTTATCACAGGGAAGGGGACAGCCCCAGCATTTT. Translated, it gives CASSLSQGRGQPQHF.

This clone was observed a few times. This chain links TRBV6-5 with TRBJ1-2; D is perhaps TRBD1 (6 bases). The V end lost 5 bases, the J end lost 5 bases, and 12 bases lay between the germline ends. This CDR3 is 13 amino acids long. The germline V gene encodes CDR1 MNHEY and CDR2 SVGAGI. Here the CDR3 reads CASSPGAEYGYTF. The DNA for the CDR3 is TGTGCCAGCAGTCCAGGGGCGGAGTATGGCTACACCTTC.

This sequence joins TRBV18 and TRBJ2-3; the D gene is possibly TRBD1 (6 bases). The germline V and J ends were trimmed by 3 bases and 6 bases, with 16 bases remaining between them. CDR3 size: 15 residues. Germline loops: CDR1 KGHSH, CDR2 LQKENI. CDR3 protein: CASSPPGQGSDTQYF. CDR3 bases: TGTGCCAGCTCACCCCCGGGTCAGGGGTCTGATACGCAGTATTTT.

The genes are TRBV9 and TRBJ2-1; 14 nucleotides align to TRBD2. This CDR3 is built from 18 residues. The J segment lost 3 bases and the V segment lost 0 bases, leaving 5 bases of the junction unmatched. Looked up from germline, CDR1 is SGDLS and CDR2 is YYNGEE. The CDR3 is CASSVGGTSGGIYNEQFF. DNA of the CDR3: TGTGCCAGCAGCGTAGGCGGGACTAGCGGGGGAATCTACAATGAGCAGTTCTTC. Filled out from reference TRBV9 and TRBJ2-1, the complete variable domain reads DSGVTQTPKHLITATGQRVTLRCSPRSGDLSVYWYQQSLDQGLQFLIQYYNGEERAKGNILERFSAQQFPDLHSELNLSSLELGDSALYFCASSVGGTSGGIYNEQFFGPGTRLTVL.

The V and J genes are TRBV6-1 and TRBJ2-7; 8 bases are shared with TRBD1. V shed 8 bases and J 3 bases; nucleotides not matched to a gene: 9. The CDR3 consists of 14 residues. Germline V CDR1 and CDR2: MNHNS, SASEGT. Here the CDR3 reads CASARTGSGYEQYF. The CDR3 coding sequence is TGTGCCAGCGCTAGGACAGGGTCCGGCTACGAGCAGTACTTC.

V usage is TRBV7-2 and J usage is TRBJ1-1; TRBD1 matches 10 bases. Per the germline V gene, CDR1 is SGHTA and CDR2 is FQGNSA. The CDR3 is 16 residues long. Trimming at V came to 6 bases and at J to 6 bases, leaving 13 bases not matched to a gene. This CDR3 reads CASRSTTRQGAPEAFF. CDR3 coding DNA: TGTGCCAGCAGATCTACGACCAGACAGGGGGCGCCTGAAGCTTTCTTT.

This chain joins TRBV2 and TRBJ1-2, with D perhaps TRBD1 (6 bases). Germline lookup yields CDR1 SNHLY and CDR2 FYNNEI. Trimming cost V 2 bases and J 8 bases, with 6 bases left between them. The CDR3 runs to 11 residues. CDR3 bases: TGTGCCAGCAGTGAACAGGGGGGCTACACCTTC. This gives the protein CASSEQGGYTF.

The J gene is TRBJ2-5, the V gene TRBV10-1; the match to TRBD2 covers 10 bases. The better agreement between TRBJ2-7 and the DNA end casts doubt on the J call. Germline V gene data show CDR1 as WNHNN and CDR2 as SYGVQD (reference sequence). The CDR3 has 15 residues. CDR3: CASSEIAGGSYEQYF. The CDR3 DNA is TGCGCCAGCAGTGAAATAGCGGGGGGATCCTACGAGCAGTACTTC.

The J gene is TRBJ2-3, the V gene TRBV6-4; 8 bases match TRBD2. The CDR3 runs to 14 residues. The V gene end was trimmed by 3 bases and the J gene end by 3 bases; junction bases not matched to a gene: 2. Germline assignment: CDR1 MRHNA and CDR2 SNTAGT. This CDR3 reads CASSESSGTDTQYF. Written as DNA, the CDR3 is TGTGCCAGCAGTGAGTCTAGCGGGACAGATACGCAGTATTTT.